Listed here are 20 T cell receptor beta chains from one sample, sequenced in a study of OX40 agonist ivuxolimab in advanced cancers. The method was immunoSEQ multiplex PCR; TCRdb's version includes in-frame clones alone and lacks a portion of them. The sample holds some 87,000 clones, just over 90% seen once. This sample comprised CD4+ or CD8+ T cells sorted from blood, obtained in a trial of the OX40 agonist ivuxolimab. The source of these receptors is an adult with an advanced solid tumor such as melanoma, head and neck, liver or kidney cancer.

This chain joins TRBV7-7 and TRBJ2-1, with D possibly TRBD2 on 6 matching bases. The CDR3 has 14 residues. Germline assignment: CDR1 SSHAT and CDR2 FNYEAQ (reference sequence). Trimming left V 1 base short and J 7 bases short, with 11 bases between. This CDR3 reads CASSLEEGNNEQFF. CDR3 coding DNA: TGTGCCAGCAGCTTAGAGGAGGGTAATAATGAGCAGTTCTTC.

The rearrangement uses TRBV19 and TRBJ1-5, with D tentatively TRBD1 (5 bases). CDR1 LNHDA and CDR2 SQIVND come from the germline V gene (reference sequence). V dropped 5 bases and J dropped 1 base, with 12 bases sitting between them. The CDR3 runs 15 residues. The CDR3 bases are TGTGCCAGTAGTGGGCGACAGTCGAGCAATCAGCCCCAGCATTTT. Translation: CASSGRQSSNQPQHF.

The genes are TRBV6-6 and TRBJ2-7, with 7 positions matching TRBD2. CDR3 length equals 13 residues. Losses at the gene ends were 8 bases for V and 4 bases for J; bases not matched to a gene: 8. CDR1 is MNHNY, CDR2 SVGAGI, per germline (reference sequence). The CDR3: CASSAGVIYEQYF. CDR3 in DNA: TGTGCCAGCTCGGCGGGAGTAATTTACGAGCAGTACTTC.

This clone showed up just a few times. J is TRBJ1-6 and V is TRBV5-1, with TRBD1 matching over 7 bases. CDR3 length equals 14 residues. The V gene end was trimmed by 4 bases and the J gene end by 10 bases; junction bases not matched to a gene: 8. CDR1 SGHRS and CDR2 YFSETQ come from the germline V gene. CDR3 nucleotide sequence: TGCGCCAGCAGCCCCGACAGGGAAGGATCACCCCTCCACTTT. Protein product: CASSPDREGSPLHF.

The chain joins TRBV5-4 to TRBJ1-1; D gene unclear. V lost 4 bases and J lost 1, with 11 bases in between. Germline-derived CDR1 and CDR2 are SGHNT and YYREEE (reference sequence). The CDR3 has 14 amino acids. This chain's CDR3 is CASSPFDKNTEAFF. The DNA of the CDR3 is TGTGCCAGCAGCCCCTTTGACAAGAACACTGAAGCTTTCTTT.

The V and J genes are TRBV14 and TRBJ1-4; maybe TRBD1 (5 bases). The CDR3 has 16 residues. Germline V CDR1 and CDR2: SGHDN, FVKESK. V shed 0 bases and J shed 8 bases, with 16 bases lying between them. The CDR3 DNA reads TGTGCCAGCAGCCAAGATCTTTTAGGGGCGGGCGAAAAACTGTTTTTT. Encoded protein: CASSQDLLGAGEKLFF.

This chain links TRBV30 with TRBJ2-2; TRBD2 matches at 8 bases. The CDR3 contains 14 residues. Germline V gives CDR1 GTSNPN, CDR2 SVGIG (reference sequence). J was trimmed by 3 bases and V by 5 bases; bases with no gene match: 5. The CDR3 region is CAWVAGRDTGELFF. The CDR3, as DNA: TGTGCCTGGGTAGCGGGGAGGGACACCGGGGAGCTGTTTTTT.

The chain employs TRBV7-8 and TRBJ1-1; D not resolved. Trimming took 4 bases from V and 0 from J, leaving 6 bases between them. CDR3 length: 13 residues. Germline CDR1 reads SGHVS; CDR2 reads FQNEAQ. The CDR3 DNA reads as TGTGCCAGCAGCTGGGAGTTGAACACTGAAGCTTTCTTT. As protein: CASSWELNTEAFF. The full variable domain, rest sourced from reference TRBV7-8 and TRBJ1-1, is GAGVSQSPRYKVAKRGQDVALRCDPISGHVSLFWYQQALGQGPEFLTYFQNEAQLDKSGLPSDRFFAERPEGSVSTLKIQRTQQEDSAVYLCASSWELNTEAFFGQGTRLTVV.

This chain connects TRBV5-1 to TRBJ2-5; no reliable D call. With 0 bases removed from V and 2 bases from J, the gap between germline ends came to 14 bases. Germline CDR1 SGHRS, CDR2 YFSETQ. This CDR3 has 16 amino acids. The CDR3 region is CASSLVTTSDQETQYF. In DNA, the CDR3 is TGCGCCAGCAGCTTGGTAACAACCTCCGATCAAGAGACCCAGTACTTC.

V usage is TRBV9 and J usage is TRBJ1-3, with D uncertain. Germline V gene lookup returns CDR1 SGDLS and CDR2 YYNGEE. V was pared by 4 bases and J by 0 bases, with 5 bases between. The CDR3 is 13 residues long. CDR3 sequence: CASSFLSGNTIYF. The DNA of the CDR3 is TGTGCCAGCAGCTTCCTCTCTGGAAACACCATATATTTT.

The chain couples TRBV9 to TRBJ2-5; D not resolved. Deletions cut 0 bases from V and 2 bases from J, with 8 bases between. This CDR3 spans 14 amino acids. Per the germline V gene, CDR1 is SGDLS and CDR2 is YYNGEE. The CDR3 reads CASSVARGQETQYF. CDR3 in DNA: TGTGCCAGCAGCGTAGCTAGAGGACAAGAGACCCAGTACTTC.

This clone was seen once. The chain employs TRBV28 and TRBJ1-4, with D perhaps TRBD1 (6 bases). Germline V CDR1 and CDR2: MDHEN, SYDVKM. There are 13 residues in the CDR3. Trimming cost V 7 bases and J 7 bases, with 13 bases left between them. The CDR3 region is CASKGEFAEKLFF. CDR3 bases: TGTGCCAGCAAGGGGGAGTTTGCTGAAAAACTGTTTTTT.

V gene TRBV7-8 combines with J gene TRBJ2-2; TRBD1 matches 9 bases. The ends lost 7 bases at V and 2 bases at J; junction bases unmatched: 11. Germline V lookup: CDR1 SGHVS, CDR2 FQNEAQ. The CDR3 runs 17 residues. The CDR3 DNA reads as TGTGCCAGCACTTTGAACCCGGGACAGGGTAACACCGGGGAGCTGTTTTTT. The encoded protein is CASTLNPGQGNTGELFF.

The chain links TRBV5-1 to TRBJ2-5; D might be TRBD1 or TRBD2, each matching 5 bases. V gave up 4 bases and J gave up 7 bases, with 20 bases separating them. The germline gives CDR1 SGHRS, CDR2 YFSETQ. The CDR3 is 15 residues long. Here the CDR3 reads CASSHRDAHSGTQYF. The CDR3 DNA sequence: TGCGCCAGCAGCCACCGGGACGCTCACTCGGGGACCCAGTACTTC.

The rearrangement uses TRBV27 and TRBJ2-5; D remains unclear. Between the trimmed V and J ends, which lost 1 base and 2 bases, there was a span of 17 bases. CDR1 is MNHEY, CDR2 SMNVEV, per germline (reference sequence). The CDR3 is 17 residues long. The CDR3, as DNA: TGTGCCAGCAGTTTATGTGACTCCCGCGACCTACAAGAGACCCAGTACTTC. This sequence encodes CASSLCDSRDLQETQYF.

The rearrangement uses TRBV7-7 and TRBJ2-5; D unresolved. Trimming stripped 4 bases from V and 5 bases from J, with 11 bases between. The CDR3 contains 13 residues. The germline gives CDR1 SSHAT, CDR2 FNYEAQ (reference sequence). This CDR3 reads CASSSLRFETQYF. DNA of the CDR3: TGTGCCAGCAGCTCCCTGAGGTTTGAGACCCAGTACTTC.

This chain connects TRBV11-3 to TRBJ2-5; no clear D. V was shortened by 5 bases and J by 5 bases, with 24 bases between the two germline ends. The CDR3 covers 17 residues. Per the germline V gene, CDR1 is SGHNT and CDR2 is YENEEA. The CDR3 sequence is CASSPARGLLPLETQYF. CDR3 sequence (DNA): TGTGCCAGCAGCCCAGCCCGTGGGCTATTGCCTTTGGAGACCCAGTACTTC. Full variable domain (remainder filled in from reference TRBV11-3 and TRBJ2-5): EAGVVQSPRYKIIEKKQPVAFWCNPISGHNTLYWYLQNLGQGPELLIRYENEEAVDDSQLPKDRFSAERLKGVDSTLKIQPAELGDSAVYLCASSPARGLLPLETQYFGPGTRLLVL.

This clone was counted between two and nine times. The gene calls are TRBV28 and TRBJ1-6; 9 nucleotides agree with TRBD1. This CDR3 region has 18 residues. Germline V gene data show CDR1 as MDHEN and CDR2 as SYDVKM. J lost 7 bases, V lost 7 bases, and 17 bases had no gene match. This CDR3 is CASTRRTGTGTGNSPLHF. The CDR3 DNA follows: TGTGCCAGCACCCGGCGCACCGGGACAGGGACTGGAAATTCACCCCTCCACTTT.

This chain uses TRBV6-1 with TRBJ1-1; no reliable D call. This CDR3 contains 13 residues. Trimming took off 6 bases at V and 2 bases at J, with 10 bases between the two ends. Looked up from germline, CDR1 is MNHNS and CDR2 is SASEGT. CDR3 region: CASSISGNTEAFF. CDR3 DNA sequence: TGTGCCAGCAGCATATCGGGAAACACTGAAGCTTTCTTT.

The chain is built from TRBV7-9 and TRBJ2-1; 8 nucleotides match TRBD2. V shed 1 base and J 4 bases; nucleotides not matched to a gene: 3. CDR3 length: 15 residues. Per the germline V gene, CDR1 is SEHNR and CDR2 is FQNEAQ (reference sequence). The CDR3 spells CASSLGTSGYNEQFF. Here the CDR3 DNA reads TGTGCCAGCAGCTTAGGCACTAGCGGTTACAATGAGCAGTTCTTC.